The clone carrying this TCR beta chain was observed at least ten times. What it binds is not known. The sample belongs to a study of neurological immune-mediated disorders. Overall study findings and caveats: No CDR3 amino acid sequences were shared by expanded clones across subjects, suggesting private repertoires in all groups.

V shed 7 bases, J shed 8 bases, and the junction held 5 bases outside the gene matches. The CDR3 is 13 amino acids. cDNA was made by 5'RACE with 10-nucleotide random UMIs. A single record per CDR3 protein comes from TCRdb applying MiXCR to the 5' RACE reads. The sample includes tens of thousands of distinct CDR3 sequences, about an eighth of them seen just once. The sequence came from a man aged 60 to 75 in good health. The sequenced material came from PBMCs. The chain recombines TRBV12-3 or TRBV12-4 with TRBJ1-6, with TRBD1 matching 7 bases. CDR3: CASTDRPYSPLHF. DNA for the CDR3: TGTGCCAGCACGGACAGGCCTTATTCACCCCTCCACTTT.